The clone carrying this T cell receptor beta chain was seen many times. Its antigen is still unknown. The trim removed 5 bases at V and 1 base at J, leaving 10 bases unmatched. Germline V CDR1 and CDR2: LGHNA, YSLEER. CDR3 length: 16 amino acids. This specimen comes from a study of blood T cells in healthy people across ages. Study-level findings and limits: The authors considered diversity estimates from one million T cells to be underestimates.

Combining a sample-barcoded 5' primer with a J-beta primer mix, a second PCR ran for 7 to 11 cycles. Via MiXCR, TCRdb re-called the 5' RACE reads, giving one row per CDR3 protein. Among 1,800,000 or so distinct CDR3 sequences listed, approximately 39% were seen once. For every donor, a draw yielded roughly 9.3 milliliters of peripheral blood. Whenever a sample was processed, at least 7 million PBMCs were isolated. With each sample, at least 5.5 micrograms of total RNA were extracted. Material: blood. The V gene is TRBV4-3, the J gene TRBJ2-7; 8 nucleotides match TRBD1. The TCR was taken from a human donor in good health. The CDR3 protein is CASSFSGTGESYEQYF. CDR3 nucleotide sequence: TGCGCCAGCAGCTTTTCAGGGACAGGTGAATCCTACGAGCAGTACTTC.